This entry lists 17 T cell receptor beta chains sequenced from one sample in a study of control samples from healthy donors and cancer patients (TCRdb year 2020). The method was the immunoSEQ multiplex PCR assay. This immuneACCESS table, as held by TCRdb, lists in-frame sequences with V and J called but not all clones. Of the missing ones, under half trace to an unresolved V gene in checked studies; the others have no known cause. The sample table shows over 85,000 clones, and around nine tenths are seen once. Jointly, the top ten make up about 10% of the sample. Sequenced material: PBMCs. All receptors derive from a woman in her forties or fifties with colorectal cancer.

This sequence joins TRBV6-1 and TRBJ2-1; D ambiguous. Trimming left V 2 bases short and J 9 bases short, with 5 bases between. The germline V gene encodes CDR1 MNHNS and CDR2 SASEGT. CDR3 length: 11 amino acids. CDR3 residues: CASSELSEQFF. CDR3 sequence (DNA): TGTGCCAGCAGTGAACTAAGTGAGCAGTTCTTC.

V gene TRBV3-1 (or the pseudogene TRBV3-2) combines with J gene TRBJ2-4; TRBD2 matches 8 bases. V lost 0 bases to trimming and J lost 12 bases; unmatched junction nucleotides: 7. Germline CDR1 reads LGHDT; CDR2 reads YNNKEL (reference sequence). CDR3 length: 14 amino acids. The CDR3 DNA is TGTGCCAGCAGCCAAGATTCCGGGAGGGGGGCTCAGTACTTC. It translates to CASSQDSGRGAQYF.

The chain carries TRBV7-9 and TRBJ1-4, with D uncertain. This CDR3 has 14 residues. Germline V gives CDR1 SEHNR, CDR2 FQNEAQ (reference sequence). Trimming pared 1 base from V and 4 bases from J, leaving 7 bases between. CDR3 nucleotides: TGTGCCAGCAGCTTAGGGGGAATTAATGAAAAACTGTTTTTT. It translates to CASSLGGINEKLFF.

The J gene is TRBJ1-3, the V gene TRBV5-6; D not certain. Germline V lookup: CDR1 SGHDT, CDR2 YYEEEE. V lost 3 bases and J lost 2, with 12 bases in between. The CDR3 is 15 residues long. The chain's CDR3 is CASSSFGEPGNTIYF. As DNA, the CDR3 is TGTGCCAGCAGCTCATTTGGAGAACCTGGAAACACCATATATTTT.

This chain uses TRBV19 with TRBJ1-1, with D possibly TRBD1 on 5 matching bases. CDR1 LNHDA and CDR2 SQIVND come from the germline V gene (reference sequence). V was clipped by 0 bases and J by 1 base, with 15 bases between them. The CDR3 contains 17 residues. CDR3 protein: CASSIELGRAKNTEAFF. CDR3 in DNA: TGTGCCAGTAGTATAGAGCTCGGCAGGGCTAAGAACACTGAAGCTTTCTTT.

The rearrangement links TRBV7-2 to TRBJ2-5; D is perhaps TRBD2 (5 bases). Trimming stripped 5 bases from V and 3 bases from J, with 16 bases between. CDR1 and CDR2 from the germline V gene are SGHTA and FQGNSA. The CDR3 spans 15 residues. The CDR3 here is CASSPPTEVEETQYF. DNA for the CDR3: TGTGCCAGCAGCCCCCCCACGGAGGTAGAAGAGACCCAGTACTTC.

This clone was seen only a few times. The CDR3 region has the DNA TGTGCCATCAGTGCGGAGAGCAATCAGCCCCAGCATTTT. Its translation: CAISAESNQPQHF. V usage is TRBV10-3 and J usage is TRBJ1-5; D gene ambiguous. Trimming took 4 bases from V and 1 from J, leaving 5 bases between them. The CDR3 totals 13 residues. Germline CDR1 ENHRY, CDR2 SYGVKD.

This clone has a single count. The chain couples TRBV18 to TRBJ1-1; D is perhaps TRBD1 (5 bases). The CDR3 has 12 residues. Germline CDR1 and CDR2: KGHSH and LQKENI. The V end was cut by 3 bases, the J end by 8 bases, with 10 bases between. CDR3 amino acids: CASSPGTREAFF. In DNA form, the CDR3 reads TGTGCCAGCTCACCTGGGACCCGGGAAGCTTTCTTT.

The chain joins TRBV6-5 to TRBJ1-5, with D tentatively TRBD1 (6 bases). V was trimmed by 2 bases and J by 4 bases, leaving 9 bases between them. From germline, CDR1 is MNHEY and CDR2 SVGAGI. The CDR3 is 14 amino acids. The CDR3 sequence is CASSYGQKNQPQHF. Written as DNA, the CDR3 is TGTGCCAGCAGTTACGGACAGAAAAATCAGCCCCAGCATTTT.

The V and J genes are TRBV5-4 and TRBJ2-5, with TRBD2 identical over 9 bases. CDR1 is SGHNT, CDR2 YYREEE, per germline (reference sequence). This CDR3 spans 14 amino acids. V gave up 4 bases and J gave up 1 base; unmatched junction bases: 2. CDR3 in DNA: TGTGCCAGCAGCCGCGGGGGGGCCCAAGAGACCCAGTACTTC. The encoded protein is CASSRGGAQETQYF.

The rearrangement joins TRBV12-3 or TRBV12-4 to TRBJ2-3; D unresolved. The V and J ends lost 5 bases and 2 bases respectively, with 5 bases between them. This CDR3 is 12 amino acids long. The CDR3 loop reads CASSILTDTQYF. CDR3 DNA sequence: TGTGCCAGCAGTATCCTCACAGATACGCAGTATTTT.

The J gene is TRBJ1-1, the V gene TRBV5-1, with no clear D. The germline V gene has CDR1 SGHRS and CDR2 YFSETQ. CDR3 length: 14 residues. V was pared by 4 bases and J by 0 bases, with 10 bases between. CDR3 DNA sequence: TGCGCCAGCAGCGGAGGGCAGGTGAACACTGAAGCTTTCTTT. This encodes CASSGGQVNTEAFF. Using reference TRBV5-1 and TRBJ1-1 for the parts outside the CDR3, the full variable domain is KAGVTQTPRYLIKTRGQQVTLSCSPISGHRSVSWYQQTPGQGLQFLFEYFSETQRNKGNFPGRFSGRQFSNSRSEMNVSTLELGDSALYLCASSGGQVNTEAFFGQGTRLTVV.

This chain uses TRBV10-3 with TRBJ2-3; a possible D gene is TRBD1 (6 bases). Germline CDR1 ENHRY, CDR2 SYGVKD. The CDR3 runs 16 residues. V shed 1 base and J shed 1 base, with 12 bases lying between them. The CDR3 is CAISELGAGGTDTQYF. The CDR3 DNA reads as TGTGCCATCAGTGAGTTGGGGGCAGGGGGCACAGATACGCAGTATTTT.

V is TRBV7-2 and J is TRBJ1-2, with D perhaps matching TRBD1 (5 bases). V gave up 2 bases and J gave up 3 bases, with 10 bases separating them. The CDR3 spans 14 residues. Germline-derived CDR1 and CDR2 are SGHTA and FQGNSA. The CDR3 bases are TGTGCCAGCAGCTTAAATACAGGCCACTATGGCTACACCTTC. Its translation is CASSLNTGHYGYTF.

The DNA of the CDR3 is TGTGCCAGCAATCGGGGAGGGACAGATACGCAGTATTTT. The encoded protein is CASNRGGTDTQYF. This sequence joins TRBV7-2 and TRBJ2-3; 7 bases align to TRBD2. The germline CDR1 and CDR2 sequences are SGHTA and FQGNSA. The CDR3 runs to 13 residues. V gave up 7 bases and J gave up 3 bases; unmatched junction bases: 4.

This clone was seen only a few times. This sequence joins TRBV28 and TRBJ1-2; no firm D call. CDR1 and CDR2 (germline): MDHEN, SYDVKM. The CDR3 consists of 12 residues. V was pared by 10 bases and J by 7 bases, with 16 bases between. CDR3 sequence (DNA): TGTGCCATCCCGGAAAGGGCTGGTGGCTACACCTTC. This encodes CAIPERAGGYTF.

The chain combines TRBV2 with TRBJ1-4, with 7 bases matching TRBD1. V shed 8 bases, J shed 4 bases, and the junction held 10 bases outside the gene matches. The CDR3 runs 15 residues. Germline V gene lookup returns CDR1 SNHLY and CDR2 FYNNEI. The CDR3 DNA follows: TGTGCCAGCCATCAACGACAGGGCCATAATGAAAAACTGTTTTTT. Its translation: CASHQRQGHNEKLFF.